This T cell receptor (beta chain) was recorded in a study of T cell responses to AZD1222 COVID-19 vaccine. Study conclusions and caveats: Donors skewed white British and female; clonal diversity was possibly underestimated. CD4 TCRs linked to vaccination spanned spike, dominating at 160-218 and 743-854.

A note on this clone: Antigen specificity is unknown.

The table came from immunoSEQ multiplex PCR; TCRdb's copy has only in-frame clones and leaves some out. The sample gives about 99,000 clones, 70% to 90% of which show up once; roughly 2.7% is in the top ten. The sequence was obtained from an adult in good health. Sample: peripheral blood, taken on day 0 of AZD1222 vaccination.

The CDR3 loop is CASSMGTSNEQFF. Written as DNA, the CDR3 is TGTGCCAGTAGTATGGGGACTAGCAATGAGCAGTTCTTC. This chain connects TRBV19 to TRBJ2-1; 8 bases are shared with TRBD2. The CDR3 is 13 residues long. Losses at the gene ends were 3 bases for V and 6 bases for J; bases not matched to a gene: 1. CDR1 and CDR2 (germline): LNHDA, SQIVND (reference sequence).